The 11 T cell receptor beta chains given below trace back to one sample, sequenced in a study of beta chain features in type 1 diabetes. Study-wide findings and caveats: A moderate, significant TCRB CDR3 shortening appeared in type 1 diabetes across four CD4+ subsets.

Expressed TCRB transcripts were sequenced after all isolated RNA was converted to cDNA. Using immunoSEQ multiplex PCR, the repertoire was profiled, and TCRdb retains in-frame clones only, with some absent. Among more than 550,000 clones listed, over 12% were seen once. These receptors' antigens are unknown. Sequencing was performed on naive CD4+ T cells from blood. The receptors shown here come from a man aged 18 to 30 with type 1 diabetes.

The chain links TRBV18 to TRBJ2-6; no clear D gene. V lost 3 bases and J lost 2, with 8 bases in between. Germline CDR1 and CDR2: KGHSH and LQKENI. The CDR3 covers 15 residues. The chain's CDR3 is CASSPQIPGANVLTF. The CDR3 DNA sequence: TGTGCCAGCTCACCGCAGATACCTGGGGCCAACGTCCTGACTTTC.

This clone was observed a handful of times. This chain links TRBV6-5 with TRBJ2-3, with unresolved D. CDR1 is MNHEY and CDR2 is SVGAGI in the germline V gene. Trimming removed 1 base at V and 1 base at J, with 6 bases between. The CDR3 runs 14 residues. The CDR3 nucleotides are TGTGCCAGCAGTTACTTCGGCCGCACAGATACGCAGTATTTT. Its protein is CASSYFGRTDTQYF.

The V and J genes are TRBV7-2 and TRBJ1-2, with D perhaps TRBD1 (6 bases). V lost 6 bases to trimming and J lost 5 bases, with 22 bases between them. Germline V gene lookup returns CDR1 SGHTA and CDR2 FQGNSA. The CDR3 extends over 16 amino acids. CDR3 in amino acids: CASSYASTGTTYGYTF. CDR3 bases: TGTGCCAGCAGTTATGCCTCAACCGGGACAACGTATGGCTACACCTTC.

This clone turned up a few times. The chain couples TRBV29-1 to TRBJ1-1; D remains unclear. V was pared by 4 bases and J by 5 bases, with 14 bases between. Germline V gives CDR1 SQVTM, CDR2 ANQGSEA. CDR3 length equals 13 residues. The CDR3 DNA reads TGCAGCGTTGGAACCAGGTTGCGAACTGAAGCTTTCTTT. It translates to CSVGTRLRTEAFF.

The chain employs TRBV4-3 and TRBJ2-2; D not resolved. Between the trimmed V and J ends, which lost 1 base and 3 bases, there was a span of 6 bases. Germline V gene sequence: CDR1 LGHNA, CDR2 YSLEER. The CDR3 loop spans 14 amino acids. CDR3 sequence: CASSQGHYTGELFF. The CDR3, as DNA: TGCGCCAGCAGCCAAGGGCATTACACCGGGGAGCTGTTTTTT.

This chain joins TRBV6-1 and TRBJ2-7, with D perhaps matching TRBD2 (6 bases). The CDR3 extends over 15 amino acids. The V and J ends lost 4 bases and 0 bases respectively, with 13 bases between them. Germline V gene lookup returns CDR1 MNHNS and CDR2 SASEGT. In DNA form, the CDR3 reads TGTGCCAGCAGTGTCGGGACTGTGAGCTCCTACGAGCAGTACTTC. It encodes CASSVGTVSSYEQYF.

This clone was picked up a small number of times. J is TRBJ1-4 and V is TRBV7-9, with D perhaps TRBD1 (6 bases). The ends were cut back, 7 bases at V and 8 bases at J, with 14 bases in the middle. Germline V gives CDR1 SEHNR, CDR2 FQNEAQ (reference sequence). CDR3 length equals 13 residues. In nucleotides, the CDR3 is TGTGCCAGCATCATTATCGGGGGCGAAAAACTGTTTTTT. This gives the protein CASIIIGGEKLFF.

This clone appeared a few times. The V gene is TRBV28, the J gene TRBJ1-2; D is ambiguous. The V and J ends lost 8 bases and 6 bases respectively, with 19 bases between them. The germline V gene encodes CDR1 MDHEN and CDR2 SYDVKM. The CDR3 is made up of 14 amino acids. DNA for the CDR3: TGTGCCAGCCTCTATGCGTGGCAGGCGGATGGCTACACCTTC. This gives the protein CASLYAWQADGYTF.

This clone was seen a few times. The V and J genes are TRBV29-1 and TRBJ2-7, with TRBD1 identical over 7 bases. This CDR3 spans 12 amino acids. V lost 6 bases, J lost 3 bases, and 5 bases stayed unmatched. CDR1 is SQVTM and CDR2 is ANQGSEA in the germline V gene. The CDR3 coding sequence is TGCAGCGTGACCCGGGACAGCTACGAGCAGTACTTC. Amino acids: CSVTRDSYEQYF.

The sample holds a few counts of this clone. This chain joins TRBV7-9 and TRBJ1-5; TRBD1 agrees at 9 bases. CDR3 length equals 16 residues. Germline CDR1 reads SEHNR; CDR2 reads FQNEAQ (reference sequence). V lost 4 bases and J lost 6; bases outside the gene matches: 10. The DNA for the CDR3 is TGTGCCAGCAGCTCTCAGGGACAGGGAGTCGGTCAGCCCCAGCATTTT. This sequence encodes CASSSQGQGVGQPQHF.

This clone was seen only a few times. This chain joins TRBV5-4 and TRBJ2-3, with D possibly called TRBD1 or TRBD2 (5 bases each). Trimming stripped 6 bases from V and 0 bases from J, with 14 bases between. CDR3 length: 15 amino acids. The germline gives CDR1 SGHNT, CDR2 YYREEE (reference sequence). The CDR3 here is CASKGRTPSTDTQYF. Here the CDR3 DNA reads TGTGCCAGCAAGGGACGTACTCCTAGCACAGATACGCAGTATTTT.